This T cell receptor (beta chain) was sequenced during a study of identical twins. Germline values: CDR1 SGHRS, CDR2 YFSETQ. The CDR3 extends over 14 amino acids. Trimming took 0 bases from V and 5 from J, leaving 10 bases between them. Turning to this clonotype: Its antigen is unidentified.

General observations from the study: Out-of-frame beta sequences exhibited a weaker degree of excess twin sharing.

cDNA molecules carried unique molecular identifiers, and template switching added a universal primer site. One entry per CDR3 protein, called by TCRdb with MiXCR from the 5' RACE reads. The repertoire holds approximately 550,000 distinct CDR3 sequences, with about 20% as singletons. Separately, the same data were catalogued under a study of yellow fever vaccine responses in identical twins.

This receptor was identified in a woman aged 18-29 years in good health. The V call is TRBV5-1, the J call TRBJ2-3; perhaps D is TRBD1 or TRBD2 (5 bases each). Sample: CD4+ T cells sorted from blood. The DNA of the CDR3 is TGCGCCAGCAGCTTGGCGGGACGGCAAGATACGCAGTATTTT. Its translation is CASSLAGRQDTQYF. Variable domain in full (rest from reference TRBV5-1 and TRBJ2-3): KAGVTQTPRYLIKTRGQQVTLSCSPISGHRSVSWYQQTPGQGLQFLFEYFSETQRNKGNFPGRFSGRQFSNSRSEMNVSTLELGDSALYLCASSLAGRQDTQYFGPGTRLTVL.